The 13 T cell receptor beta chains below were found in one sample sequenced in a study of blood T cell repertoires in COVID-19. Using immunoSEQ multiplex PCR, the repertoire was profiled, and TCRdb retains in-frame clones only, with some absent. The sample holds 200,000 to 250,000 clones, approximately 90% seen once. Sequencing used peripheral blood. The receptors shown here come from a man in his 60s with COVID-19, enrolled during active disease.

J is TRBJ2-1 and V is TRBV27; 11 nucleotides match TRBD2. V was pared by 8 bases and J by 9 bases, with 15 bases of the junction left unmatched. Germline V gene sequence: CDR1 MNHEY, CDR2 SMNVEV (reference sequence). This CDR3 has 16 amino acids. CDR3 nucleotides: TGTGCCAGCCACCGGGAACTTACTAGCGGGAGAGGTGAGCAGTTCTTC. It yields the protein CASHRELTSGRGEQFF.

This clone was observed once. The chain uses TRBV25-1 and TRBJ1-2; TRBD1 might be the D (5 bases). CDR1 and CDR2 from the germline V gene are MGHDK and SYGVNS. This CDR3 comprises 11 residues. V was clipped by 7 bases and J by 4 bases, with 7 bases between them. The DNA for the CDR3 is TGTGCCAGCACCCAGGGCTATGGCTACACCTTC. Residues: CASTQGYGYTF.

This chain connects TRBV4-1 to TRBJ1-1; D is ambiguous. This CDR3 contains 16 residues. Germline V CDR1 and CDR2: MGHRA, YSYEKL. V was cut by 0 bases and J by 1 base, with 12 bases left in between. CDR3 in amino acids: CASSQDPTLPNTEAFF. Written as DNA, the CDR3 is TGCGCCAGCAGCCAAGATCCCACACTACCGAACACTGAAGCTTTCTTT.

The count of this clone is one. The rearrangement links TRBV7-2 to TRBJ2-7, with TRBD2 identical over 10 bases. Germline V gene data show CDR1 as SGHTA and CDR2 as FQGNSA. Unmatched junction bases numbered 7, after V lost 0 bases and J lost 5 bases. The CDR3 length is 16 residues. CDR3 in DNA: TGTGCCAGCAGCTTAGCGGGGTTAGCGGGAGGAGACGAGCAGTACTTC. Translation: CASSLAGLAGGDEQYF.

The gene calls are TRBV11-2 and TRBJ2-7; 7 bases agree with TRBD1. Germline-derived CDR1 and CDR2 are SGHAT and FQNNGV. With V trimmed by 1 base and J by 3 bases, 3 bases remained unmatched. This CDR3 contains 14 residues. CDR3 sequence (DNA): TGTGCCAGCAGCTTAGGACAGGGTATCTACGAGCAGTACTTC. Translated: CASSLGQGIYEQYF.

The chain links TRBV5-1 to TRBJ1-1, with 7 nucleotides matching TRBD1. J gave up 2 bases and V 0 bases, and 4 bases lay outside the gene matches. The germline CDR1 and CDR2 sequences are SGHRS and YFSETQ. The length of the CDR3 is 15 residues. The CDR3 nucleotides are TGCGCCAGCAGCTTGGCCACAGGGGTAAACACTGAAGCTTTCTTT. It yields the protein CASSLATGVNTEAFF.

The J gene is TRBJ2-7, the V gene TRBV19; 8 bases are a match to TRBD1. The junction had 5 bases not matched to a gene; V was cut back by 1 base and J by 6 bases. This CDR3 region has 14 residues. Germline V gene lookup returns CDR1 LNHDA and CDR2 SQIVND (reference sequence). CDR3 sequence (DNA): TGTGCCAGTAGTATAGCCCACGGACAGGGCGAGCAGTACTTC. Its translation: CASSIAHGQGEQYF. The whole variable domain, filled in from reference TRBV19 and TRBJ2-7, reads DGGITQSPKYLFRKEGQNVTLSCEQNLNHDAMYWYRQDPGQGLRLIYYSQIVNDFQKGDIAEGYSVSREKKESFPLTVTSAQKNPTAFYLCASSIAHGQGEQYFGPGTRLTVT.

The chain combines TRBV6-4 with TRBJ2-1, with 7 bases fitting TRBD2. The CDR3 consists of 16 residues. V lost 6 bases and J lost 4; bases outside the gene matches: 12. The V gene's germline CDR1 is MRHNA and CDR2 SNTAGT. The CDR3 DNA reads TGTGCCAGCAGACAACTTCGGCGGGAGAGGTACAATGAGCAGTTCTTC. Translating it yields CASRQLRRERYNEQFF.

The chain recombines TRBV30 with TRBJ1-5; D is uncertain. This CDR3 is 13 amino acids long. Looked up from germline, CDR1 is GTSNPN and CDR2 is SVGIG (reference sequence). Trimming pared 3 bases from V and 4 bases from J, leaving 10 bases between. CDR3: CAWSFGGNQPQHF. The DNA of the CDR3 is TGTGCCTGGAGCTTCGGAGGGAATCAGCCCCAGCATTTT.

The table lists this clone with a count of one. The chain employs TRBV14 and TRBJ1-6; perhaps TRBD1 as D (6 bases). The germline V gene encodes CDR1 SGHDN and CDR2 FVKESK. With 1 base removed from V and 2 bases from J, the gap between germline ends came to 12 bases. This CDR3 region has 17 residues. CDR3 amino acids: CASSQGRQGTYNSPLHF. CDR3 sequence (DNA): TGTGCCAGCAGCCAAGGCCGGCAGGGGACCTATAATTCACCCCTCCACTTT.

This clone was picked up one time. This chain uses TRBV10-1 with TRBJ1-6; D unclear. The CDR3 sequence is 16 residues long. CDR1 is WNHNN, CDR2 SYGVQD, per germline (reference sequence). Trimming left V 6 bases short and J 10 bases short, with 22 bases between. In DNA, the CDR3 is TGCGCCAGCAGGTCACCTCCCCTTACTAAGAGCTCACCCCTCCACTTT. Translation: CASRSPPLTKSSPLHF.

The chain is built from TRBV11-2 and TRBJ1-2; 8 nucleotides match TRBD1. The germline gives CDR1 SGHAT, CDR2 FQNNGV. The CDR3 totals 13 residues. V shed 4 bases, J shed 4 bases, and the junction held 2 bases outside the gene matches. The CDR3 coding sequence is TGTGCCAGCAGCTGGACAGGGAGCTATGGCTACACCTTC. Its protein is CASSWTGSYGYTF. The variable domain in full, with the rest retrieved from reference TRBV11-2 and TRBJ1-2, is EAGVAQSPRYKIIEKRQSVAFWCNPISGHATLYWYQQILGQGPKLLIQFQNNGVVDDSQLPKDRFSAERLKGVDSTLKIQPAKLEDSAVYLCASSWTGSYGYTFGSGTRLTVV.

This clone appeared once. The genes are TRBV14 and TRBJ1-6, with D perhaps TRBD1 (5 bases). The CDR3 length is 16 residues. The ends were cut back, 3 bases at V and 14 bases at J, with 23 bases in the middle. From germline, CDR1 is SGHDN and CDR2 FVKESK. The CDR3 region is CASSHRAGTSTFTLHF. CDR3 DNA sequence: TGTGCCAGCAGCCATAGAGCCGGGACTTCGACGTTCACCCTCCACTTT.